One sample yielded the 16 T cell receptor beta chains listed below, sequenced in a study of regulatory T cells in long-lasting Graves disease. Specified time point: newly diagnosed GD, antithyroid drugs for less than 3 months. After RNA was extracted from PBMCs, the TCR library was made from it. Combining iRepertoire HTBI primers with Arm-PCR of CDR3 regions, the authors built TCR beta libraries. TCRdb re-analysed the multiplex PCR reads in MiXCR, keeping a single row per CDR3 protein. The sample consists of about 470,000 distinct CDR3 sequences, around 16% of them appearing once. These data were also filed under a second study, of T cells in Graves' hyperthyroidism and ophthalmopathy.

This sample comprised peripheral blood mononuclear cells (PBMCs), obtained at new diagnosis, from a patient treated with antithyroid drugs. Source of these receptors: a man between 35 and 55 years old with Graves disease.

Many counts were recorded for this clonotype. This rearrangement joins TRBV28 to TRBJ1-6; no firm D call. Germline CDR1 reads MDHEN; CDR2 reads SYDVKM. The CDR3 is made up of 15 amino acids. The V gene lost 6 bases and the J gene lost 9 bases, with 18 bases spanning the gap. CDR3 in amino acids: CASRPPRGSGSPLHF. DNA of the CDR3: TGTGCCAGCAGGCCCCCTCGGGGAAGCGGTTCACCCCTCCACTTT.

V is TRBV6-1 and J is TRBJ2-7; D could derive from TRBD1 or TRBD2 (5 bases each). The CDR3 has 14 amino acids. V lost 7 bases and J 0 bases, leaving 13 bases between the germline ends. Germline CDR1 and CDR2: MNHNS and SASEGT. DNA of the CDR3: TGTGCCAGCATCCAATCGGGACCCTCCTACGAGCAGTACTTC. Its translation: CASIQSGPSYEQYF.

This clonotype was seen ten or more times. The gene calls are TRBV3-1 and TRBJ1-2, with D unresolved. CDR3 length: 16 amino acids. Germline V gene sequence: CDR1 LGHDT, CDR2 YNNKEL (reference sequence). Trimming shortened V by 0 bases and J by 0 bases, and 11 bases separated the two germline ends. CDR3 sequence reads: CASSQDSELSNYGYTF. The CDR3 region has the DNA TGTGCCAGCAGCCAAGATAGCGAACTTTCTAACTATGGCTACACCTTC.

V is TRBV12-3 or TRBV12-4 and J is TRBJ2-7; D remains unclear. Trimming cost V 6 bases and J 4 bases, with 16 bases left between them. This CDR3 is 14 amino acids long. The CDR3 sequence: CASSPRANGYEQYF. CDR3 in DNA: TGTGCCAGCAGCCCCCGGGCGAACGGGTACGAGCAGTACTTC.

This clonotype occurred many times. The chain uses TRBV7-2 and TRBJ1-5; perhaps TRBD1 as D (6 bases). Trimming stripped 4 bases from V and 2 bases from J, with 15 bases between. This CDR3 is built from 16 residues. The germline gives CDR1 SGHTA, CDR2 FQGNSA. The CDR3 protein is CASSSGIQGRNQPQHF. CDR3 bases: TGTGCCAGCAGCTCTGGTATACAGGGACGCAATCAGCCCCAGCATTTT.

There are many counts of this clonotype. CDR3 in DNA: TGTGCCTCCCGATCTTGGGGTGAGCAGTTCTTC. Residues: CASRSWGEQFF. The chain is built from TRBV28 and TRBJ2-1; D call uncertain. V lost 11 bases and J lost 9, with 14 bases in between. This CDR3 comprises 11 residues. Germline values: CDR1 MDHEN, CDR2 SYDVKM.

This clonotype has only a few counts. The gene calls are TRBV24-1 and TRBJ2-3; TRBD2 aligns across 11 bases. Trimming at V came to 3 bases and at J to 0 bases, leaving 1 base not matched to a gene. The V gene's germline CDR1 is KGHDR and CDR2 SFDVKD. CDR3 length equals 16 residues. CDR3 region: CATSDRTSGSTDTQYF. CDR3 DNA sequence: TGTGCCACCAGTGATAGGACTAGCGGGAGCACAGATACGCAGTATTTT.

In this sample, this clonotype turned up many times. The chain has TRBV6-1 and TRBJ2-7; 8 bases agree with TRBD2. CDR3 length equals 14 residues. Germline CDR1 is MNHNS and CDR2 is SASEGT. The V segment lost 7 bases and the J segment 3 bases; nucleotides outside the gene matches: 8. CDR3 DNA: TGTGCCAGCACTGGAGCGGGGGTGGTCTACGAGCAGTACTTC. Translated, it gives CASTGAGVVYEQYF.

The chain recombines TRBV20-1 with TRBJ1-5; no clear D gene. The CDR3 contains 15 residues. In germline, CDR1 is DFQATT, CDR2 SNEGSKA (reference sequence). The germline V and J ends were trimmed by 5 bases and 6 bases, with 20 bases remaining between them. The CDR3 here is CSAEIGSGRSQPQHF. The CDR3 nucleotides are TGCAGTGCTGAGATAGGGTCTGGTAGGAGTCAGCCCCAGCATTTT.

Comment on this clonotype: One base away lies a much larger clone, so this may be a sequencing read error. DNA for the CDR3: TGTGCCAGCAGCTTAGAAGGGGGCCCGAACACTGAAGCTTTCTTT. It yields the protein CASSLEGGPNTEAFF. The J gene is TRBJ1-1, the V gene TRBV7-9, with 7 bases aligning to TRBD1. The CDR3 runs 15 residues. J gave up 1 base and V 1 base, and 3 bases lay outside the gene matches. The germline V gene encodes CDR1 SEHNR and CDR2 FQNEAQ (reference sequence).

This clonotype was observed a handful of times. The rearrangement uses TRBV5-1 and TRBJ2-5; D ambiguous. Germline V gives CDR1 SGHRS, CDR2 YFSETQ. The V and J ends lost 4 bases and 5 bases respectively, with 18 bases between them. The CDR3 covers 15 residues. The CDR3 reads CASSPSLGVRETQYF. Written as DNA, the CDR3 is TGCGCCAGCAGCCCCAGCCTAGGTGTCCGGGAGACCCAGTACTTC.

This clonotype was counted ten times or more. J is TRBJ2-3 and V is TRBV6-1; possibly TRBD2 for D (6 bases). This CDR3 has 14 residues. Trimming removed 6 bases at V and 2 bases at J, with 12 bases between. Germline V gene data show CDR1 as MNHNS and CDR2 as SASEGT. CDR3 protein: CASRPRRDTDTQYF. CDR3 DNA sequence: TGTGCCAGCAGGCCGAGGCGGGACACAGATACGCAGTATTTT.

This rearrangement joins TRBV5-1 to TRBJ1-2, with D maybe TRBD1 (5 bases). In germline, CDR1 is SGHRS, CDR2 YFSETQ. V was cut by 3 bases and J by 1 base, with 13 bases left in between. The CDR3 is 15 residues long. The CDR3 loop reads CASSWGWTGNYGYTF. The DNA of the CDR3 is TGCGCCAGCAGCTGGGGCTGGACGGGTAACTATGGCTACACCTTC.

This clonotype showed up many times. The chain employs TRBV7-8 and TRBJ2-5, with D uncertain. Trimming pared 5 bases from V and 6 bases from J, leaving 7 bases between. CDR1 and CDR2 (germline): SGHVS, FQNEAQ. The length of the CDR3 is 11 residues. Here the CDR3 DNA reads TGTGCCAGCAGCCAGACGAAGACCCAGTACTTC. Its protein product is CASSQTKTQYF. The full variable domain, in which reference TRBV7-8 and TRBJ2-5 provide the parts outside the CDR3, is GAGVSQSPRYKVAKRGQDVALRCDPISGHVSLFWYQQALGQGPEFLTYFQNEAQLDKSGLPSDRFFAERPEGSVSTLKIQRTQQEDSAVYLCASSQTKTQYFGPGTRLLVL.

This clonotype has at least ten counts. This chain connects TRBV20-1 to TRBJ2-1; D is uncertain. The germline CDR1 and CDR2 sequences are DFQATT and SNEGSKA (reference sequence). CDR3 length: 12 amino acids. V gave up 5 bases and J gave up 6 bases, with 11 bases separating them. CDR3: CSAEREVNEQFF. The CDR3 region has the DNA TGCAGTGCTGAGCGTGAGGTCAATGAGCAGTTCTTC.

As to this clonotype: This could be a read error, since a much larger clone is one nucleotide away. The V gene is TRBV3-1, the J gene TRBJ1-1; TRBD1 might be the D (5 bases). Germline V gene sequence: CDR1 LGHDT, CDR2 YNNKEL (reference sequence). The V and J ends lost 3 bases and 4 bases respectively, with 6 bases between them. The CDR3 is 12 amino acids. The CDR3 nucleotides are TGTGCCAGCAGCCACGGGGCCACTGAAGCTTTCTTT. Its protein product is CASSHGATEAFF. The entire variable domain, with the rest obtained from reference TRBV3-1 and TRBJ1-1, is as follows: DTAVSQTPKYLVTQMGNDKSIKCEQNLGHDTMYWYKQDSKKFLKIMFSYNNKELIINETVPNRFSPKSPDKAHLNLHINSLELGDSAVYFCASSHGATEAFFGQGTRLTVV.